The clone carrying this TCR beta chain was detected only once. Antigen: not known. PCR employed 60 Vbeta and 13 Jbeta primers. Repertoires were generated with immunoSEQ multiplex PCR, while TCRdb's copy carries only in-frame clones and drops some. The sample yields fewer than 150,000 clones, roughly 74% seen once. This sample was taken from a study of cytomegalovirus exposure and HLA in healthy donors. The study's findings and limits: The Asian-associated ancestry cluster reportedly had fewer N-insertions than the approximately 610-donor mean in a later analysis. Researchers catalogued around 150 TCR beta chains as cytomegalovirus-associated.

The CDR3 runs 14 residues. V dropped 3 bases and J dropped 2 bases, with 11 bases sitting between them. Germline V gene sequence: CDR1 SNHLY, CDR2 FYNNEI. The TCR comes from a woman in her forties in good health and CMV-seropositive. The genes are TRBV2 and TRBJ2-7; a possible D gene is TRBD1 (6 bases). Sequences were obtained from PBMCs. The chain's CDR3 is CASSDWTDTYEQYF. In DNA form, the CDR3 reads TGTGCCAGCAGTGATTGGACAGATACCTACGAGCAGTACTTC.